One and the same sample provided the 15 T cell receptor beta chains below, sequenced in a study of monozygotic twins with inflammatory bowel disease. TCRdb reprocessed the 5' RACE reads and stores each CDR3 protein as one record, lacking DNA. Its clone listing holds approximately 420,000 distinct CDR3 sequences. The sequenced material came from blood. These receptors were collected from a human donor with ulcerative colitis or Crohn's disease, or a healthy co-twin of an affected twin (not recorded which).

The gene calls are TRBV11-3 and TRBJ1-1. CDR3 length equals 13 residues. Germline CDR1 and CDR2: SGHNT and YENEEA. CDR3 sequence reads: CASSSGADTEAFF.

This chain links TRBV20-1 with TRBJ2-5; TCRdb calls TRBD2, which cannot be checked without DNA. Germline V gives CDR1 DFQATT, CDR2 SNEGSKA (reference sequence). The CDR3 has 13 amino acids. The CDR3 is CSATAGLGETQYF.

The V and J genes are TRBV6-2 or TRBV6-3 and TRBJ2-7; TCRdb's assignment of TRBD1 cannot be checked, as there is no DNA. Germline CDR1 MNHEY, CDR2 SVGEGT. This CDR3 comprises 14 residues. CDR3 sequence reads: CASSIPPTSYEQYF.

This chain links TRBV12-3 or TRBV12-4 with TRBJ2-1; TCRdb returns TRBD1, unconfirmable since there is no DNA. CDR3 length equals 15 residues. The CDR3 region is CASSLGNRGYNEQFF.

The genes are TRBV6-2 or TRBV6-3 and TRBJ1-1. The CDR3 length is 13 residues. Germline V gene sequence: CDR1 MNHEY, CDR2 SVGEGT. CDR3: CASSYRLNTEAFF.

This rearrangement joins TRBV24-1 to TRBJ2-7; TCRdb's D call, TRBD1, is unchecked because there is no DNA. CDR1 and CDR2 from the germline V gene are KGHDR and SFDVKD. The CDR3 length is 16 residues. The CDR3 reads CATSDSGTGVSYEQYF.

This chain connects TRBV5-1 to TRBJ2-1. CDR1 SGHRS and CDR2 YFSETQ come from the germline V gene. CDR3 length equals 16 residues. Here the CDR3 reads CASSAEARGSYNEQYF.

The chain carries TRBV6-2 or TRBV6-3 and TRBJ2-7. Germline-derived CDR1 and CDR2 are MNHEY and SVGEGT. This CDR3 comprises 14 residues. CDR3 region: CASSRHAISYEQYF.

The J gene is TRBJ2-1, the V gene TRBV4-3; TCRdb proposes TRBD1, but this gene call is untestable without DNA. CDR3 length: 16 residues. CDR1 is LGHNA, CDR2 YSLEER, per germline. Here the CDR3 reads CASSQDRGQVGNEQFF.

The genes are TRBV7-8 and TRBJ2-4; as DNA is missing, the TRBD2 call by TCRdb cannot be tested. Germline loops: CDR1 SGHVS, CDR2 FQNEAQ. CDR3 length equals 17 residues. CDR3 amino acids: CASSLASGVWDKNIQYF.

The V call is TRBV6-2 or TRBV6-3, the J call TRBJ2-7; TCRdb reports TRBD1, a call that lacks DNA to check it against. The germline V gene has CDR1 MNHEY and CDR2 SVGEGT. The CDR3 consists of 14 residues. The CDR3 sequence: CASSVQGNSYEQYF.

V usage is TRBV27 and J usage is TRBJ2-3; TCRdb's D call, TRBD2, is unchecked because there is no DNA. This CDR3 comprises 14 residues. From germline, CDR1 is MNHEY and CDR2 SMNVEV (reference sequence). The CDR3 protein is CASSFRRLADTQYF.

The V call is TRBV7-8, the J call TRBJ2-7; TCRdb picks TRBD2, but there is no DNA to check that call. The CDR3 is 17 amino acids. Per the germline V gene, CDR1 is SGHVS and CDR2 is FQNEAQ. The CDR3 reads CASSTPVGAGVLYEQYF.

The V and J genes are TRBV4-2 and TRBJ1-1; TCRdb calls TRBD1, which cannot be checked without DNA. This CDR3 region has 15 residues. Germline V gene sequence: CDR1 LGHNA, CDR2 YNFKEQ. The CDR3 loop is CASSPGDRPPTEAFF.

The V gene is TRBV20-1, the J gene TRBJ1-4; TCRdb's assignment of TRBD1 cannot be checked, as there is no DNA. The CDR3 totals 15 residues. Germline V CDR1 and CDR2: DFQATT, SNEGSKA (reference sequence). This CDR3 is CSARQGTLGNEKLFF.